This T cell receptor beta chain was documented in a study of graft-versus-host responses after intestinal transplantation. On the study more broadly: Anti-thymocyte globulin was used for induction in all recipients, who then took tacrolimus and steroids for around 3 years.

Using immunoSEQ multiplex PCR, the repertoire was profiled, and TCRdb retains in-frame clones only, with some absent. This sample has roughly 13,000 clones, with more than 30% found just once. Responders that carried the CFSE label, approximately 200,000 of them, were plated with approximately 200,000 irradiated, violet-dye-labeled stimulator cells. In its sample, this clone was seen a few times. The clonotype comes from a human patient who received an intestinal transplant. The starting material was alloreactive CD8+ T cells from a mixed lymphocyte reaction culture, obtained before intestinal transplant. Stated subset: CFSE-low proliferating T cells sorted from roughly six-day pre-transplant mixed lymphocyte reaction (GvH or HvG direction).

The CDR3 DNA reads TGTGCCAGCAGCTTAGCGCGGGACAGGGGGTTCAGCTATGGCTACACCTTC. It yields the protein CASSLARDRGFSYGYTF. V usage is TRBV7-2 and J usage is TRBJ1-2; 11 bases align to TRBD1. V gave up 0 bases and J gave up 4 bases; unmatched junction bases: 7. Germline V CDR1 and CDR2: SGHTA, FQGNSA. This CDR3 has 17 residues.